A single sample gave rise to the 22 T cell receptor beta chains below, sequenced in a study of a mutant IDH1 vaccine in newly diagnosed glioma. Libraries were prepared by immunoSEQ multiplex PCR; TCRdb keeps only in-frame clonotypes and omits some of them. The sample has 50,000 to 75,000 clones, more than 90% seen once. As for time point: baseline, week 1 (first vaccination visit). Treatment in this sample: pre-vaccination baseline after standard-of-care therapy. This sample comprised PBMCs, obtained from a glioma patient treated with radiotherapy, temozolomide or both. The receptors shown here come from a man aged 50 to 60 with glioma.

The chain combines TRBV28 with TRBJ2-3, with 9 bases aligning to TRBD1. CDR1 and CDR2 from the germline V gene are MDHEN and SYDVKM. Germline trimming cut 5 bases from V and 2 bases from J; bases unmatched to any gene: 5. CDR3 length: 15 amino acids. The CDR3 loop is CASSRDRAFTDTQYF. DNA for the CDR3: TGTGCCAGCAGTCGGGACAGGGCCTTCACAGATACGCAGTATTTT. Combining the CDR3 with reference TRBV28 and TRBJ2-3 gives the whole variable domain DVKVTQSSRYLVKRTGEKVFLECVQDMDHENMFWYRQDPGLGLRLIYFSYDVKMKEKGDIPEGYSVSREKKERFSLILESASTNQTSMYLCASSRDRAFTDTQYFGPGTRLTVL.

The gene calls are TRBV11-2 and TRBJ2-4; D remains unclear. V lost 4 bases and J lost 0, with 7 bases in between. The CDR3 contains 14 residues. The germline gives CDR1 SGHAT, CDR2 FQNNGV. CDR3 DNA sequence: TGTGCCAGCAGCTCCAGGCTAGCCAAAAACATTCAGTACTTC. Protein: CASSSRLAKNIQYF.

V gene TRBV13 combines with J gene TRBJ2-3; 7 bases map to TRBD1. CDR1 is PRHDT and CDR2 is FYEKMQ in the germline V gene (reference sequence). This CDR3 has 14 amino acids. J gave up 1 base and V 7 bases, and 5 bases lay outside the gene matches. Here the CDR3 DNA reads TGTGCCAGCACTTTCGACAGGGGCACAGATACGCAGTATTTT. It yields the protein CASTFDRGTDTQYF.

J is TRBJ2-1 and V is TRBV11-3, with 9 positions matching TRBD2. The trim removed 5 bases at V and 6 bases at J, leaving 5 bases unmatched. Germline assignment: CDR1 SGHNT and CDR2 YENEEA. The length of the CDR3 is 14 residues. The CDR3 protein is CASSPRLAVNEQFF. CDR3 bases: TGTGCCAGCAGCCCAAGACTAGCGGTCAATGAGCAGTTCTTC.

This chain links TRBV16 with TRBJ2-7; D ambiguous. The CDR3 has 14 residues. The germline V gene encodes CDR1 KGHSY and CDR2 FQNENV. The germline V and J ends were trimmed by 2 bases and 2 bases, with 10 bases remaining between them. The chain's CDR3 is CASSQAQYPYEQYF. CDR3 DNA: TGTGCCAGCAGCCAAGCACAGTACCCCTACGAGCAGTACTTC.

V is TRBV5-4 and J is TRBJ2-1, with 11 bases aligning to TRBD2. The germline CDR1 and CDR2 sequences are SGHNT and YYREEE (reference sequence). V lost 0 bases to trimming and J lost 5 bases; unmatched junction nucleotides: 1. There are 15 residues in the CDR3. The CDR3 bases are TGTGCCAGCAGCTTGGGGGGACTAGCGGACAATGAGCAGTTCTTC. It encodes CASSLGGLADNEQFF.

The chain's CDR3 is CATSRVKSQGGYTF. CDR3 nucleotides: TGTGCCACCAGCAGAGTTAAAAGCCAGGGCGGCTACACCTTC. J is TRBJ1-2 and V is TRBV15, with D tentatively TRBD1 (5 bases). The V end lost 1 base, the J end lost 8 bases, and 14 bases lay between the germline ends. Germline CDR1 LNHNV, CDR2 YYDKDF (reference sequence). The CDR3 spans 14 residues.

The chain recombines TRBV28 with TRBJ1-5; tentative D call: TRBD1 (6 bases). CDR1 and CDR2 from the germline V gene are MDHEN and SYDVKM. The CDR3 covers 15 residues. Trimming took off 7 bases at V and 4 bases at J, with 17 bases between the two ends. The CDR3 here is CASTERPGVNQPQHF. CDR3 sequence (DNA): TGTGCCAGCACCGAAAGGCCAGGGGTAAATCAGCCCCAGCATTTT.

The genes are TRBV5-1 and TRBJ1-3; no definite D call. The CDR3 contains 16 residues. CDR1 is SGHRS and CDR2 is YFSETQ in the germline V gene. The V and J ends lost 3 bases and 0 bases respectively, with 13 bases between them. CDR3 sequence: CASSYARGSSGNTIYF. CDR3 nucleotide sequence: TGCGCCAGCAGCTACGCAAGAGGGAGCTCTGGAAACACCATATATTTT.

V and J are TRBV9 and TRBJ2-5; 7 bases line up with TRBD2. Germline loops: CDR1 SGDLS, CDR2 YYNGEE. V was clipped by 0 bases and J by 1 base; unmatched bases: 6. This CDR3 has 16 residues. This CDR3 reads CASSVVSGELQETQYF. In DNA form, the CDR3 reads TGTGCCAGCAGCGTAGTGAGCGGGGAACTCCAAGAGACCCAGTACTTC.

This clone came up a few times. The V gene is TRBV27, the J gene TRBJ1-1; D is undetermined. Germline V CDR1 and CDR2: MNHEY, SMNVEV (reference sequence). V was trimmed by 4 bases and J by 0 bases, leaving 6 bases between them. There are 13 residues in the CDR3. The chain's CDR3 is CASSYAVNTEAFF. The CDR3 bases are TGTGCCAGCAGTTACGCAGTGAACACTGAAGCTTTCTTT.

V and J are TRBV28 and TRBJ2-5; no firm D call. The CDR3 covers 11 residues. Germline V lookup: CDR1 MDHEN, CDR2 SYDVKM. Deletions cut 6 bases from V and 1 base from J, with 3 bases between. The CDR3 DNA reads as TGTGCCAGCAGATCCCAAGAGACCCAGTACTTC. Translated: CASRSQETQYF. Supplemented by reference TRBV28 and TRBJ2-5, the full variable domain reads DVKVTQSSRYLVKRTGEKVFLECVQDMDHENMFWYRQDPGLGLRLIYFSYDVKMKEKGDIPEGYSVSREKKERFSLILESASTNQTSMYLCASRSQETQYFGPGTRLLVL.

This chain links TRBV6-5 with TRBJ2-1; 9 bases map to TRBD2. The V segment lost 6 bases and the J segment 2 bases; nucleotides outside the gene matches: 5. The V gene's germline CDR1 is MNHEY and CDR2 SVGAGI. The length of the CDR3 is 15 residues. The DNA for the CDR3 is TGTGCCAGCAGCCTTAGCGGGGGAGCCTACAATGAGCAGTTCTTC. Its protein product is CASSLSGGAYNEQFF.

CDR3 residues: CASSEWQEQFF. The CDR3, as DNA: TGTGCCAGCAGTGAATGGCAGGAGCAGTTCTTC. J is TRBJ2-1 and V is TRBV6-1; D is ambiguous. CDR3 size: 11 residues. The V end lost 2 bases, the J end lost 10 bases, and 6 bases lay between the germline ends. CDR1 MNHNS and CDR2 SASEGT come from the germline V gene.

This clone was seen a few times. J is TRBJ2-2 and V is TRBV19; a possible D gene is TRBD2 (6 bases). The CDR3 is 14 residues long. In germline, CDR1 is LNHDA, CDR2 SQIVND (reference sequence). The germline V and J ends were trimmed by 6 bases and 3 bases, with 11 bases remaining between them. CDR3 amino acids: CASRLGGDTGELFF. CDR3 DNA: TGTGCCAGTAGGCTAGGAGGGGACACCGGGGAGCTGTTTTTT.

The genes are TRBV5-4 and TRBJ1-6; D is unclear. The ends were cut back, 0 bases at V and 0 bases at J, with 10 bases in the middle. The germline V gene has CDR1 SGHNT and CDR2 YYREEE (reference sequence). CDR3 length: 17 amino acids. In DNA, the CDR3 is TGTGCCAGCAGCTTGGGACGATCGGGCTCCTATAATTCACCCCTCCACTTT. It translates to CASSLGRSGSYNSPLHF.

J is TRBJ2-3 and V is TRBV5-1, with 9 bases fitting TRBD2. CDR1 is SGHRS, CDR2 YFSETQ, per germline. The CDR3 totals 15 residues. J was trimmed by 0 bases and V by 4 bases; bases with no gene match: 3. The CDR3 spells CASSPSGTSTDTQYF. The CDR3 coding sequence is TGCGCCAGCAGCCCTAGCGGGACTAGCACAGATACGCAGTATTTT.

The rearrangement links TRBV6-5 to TRBJ1-3; TRBD1 matches at 7 bases. Germline V gene sequence: CDR1 MNHEY, CDR2 SVGAGI. The CDR3 sequence is 14 residues long. J was trimmed by 3 bases and V by 6 bases; bases with no gene match: 5. The CDR3 nucleotides read TGTGCCAGCAGCCGACAGGGCAATGGAAACACCATATATTTT. This codes for CASSRQGNGNTIYF.

The J gene is TRBJ2-1, the V gene TRBV6-5; 9 bases line up with TRBD2. CDR1 is MNHEY and CDR2 is SVGAGI in the germline V gene. CDR3 length: 12 amino acids. V shed 5 bases and J 12 bases; nucleotides not matched to a gene: 5. CDR3 in DNA: TGTGCCAGCAGTAATAAAGCGGGGGGGCAGTTCTTC. Translating gives CASSNKAGGQFF.

V and J are TRBV6-5 and TRBJ2-7, with 10 bases lining up with TRBD2. After removal of 5 bases from V and 6 bases from J, the junction contained 7 bases not matched to a gene. The germline gives CDR1 MNHEY, CDR2 SVGAGI. The CDR3 totals 14 residues. This CDR3 is CASSPSGSPREQYF. CDR3 sequence (DNA): TGTGCCAGCAGTCCTAGCGGGAGTCCGCGCGAGCAGTACTTC.

CDR3 in DNA: TGTGCCTGGACTAGCGGAAACACAGATACGCAGTATTTT. It specifies CAWTSGNTDTQYF. J is TRBJ2-3 and V is TRBV30; 7 positions agree with TRBD2. Germline V gives CDR1 GTSNPN, CDR2 SVGIG (reference sequence). V trimming: 4 bases; J trimming: 2 bases; junction bases outside the gene matches: 3. The CDR3 spans 13 residues.

This chain connects TRBV10-1 to TRBJ2-7; D is unresolved. V was shortened by 3 bases and J by 6 bases, with 9 bases between the two germline ends. Germline V CDR1 and CDR2: WNHNN, SYGVQD (reference sequence). The CDR3 is 12 amino acids. CDR3 residues: CASSEGLGEQYF. The CDR3 DNA reads TGCGCCAGCAGTGAAGGGCTAGGCGAGCAGTACTTC.